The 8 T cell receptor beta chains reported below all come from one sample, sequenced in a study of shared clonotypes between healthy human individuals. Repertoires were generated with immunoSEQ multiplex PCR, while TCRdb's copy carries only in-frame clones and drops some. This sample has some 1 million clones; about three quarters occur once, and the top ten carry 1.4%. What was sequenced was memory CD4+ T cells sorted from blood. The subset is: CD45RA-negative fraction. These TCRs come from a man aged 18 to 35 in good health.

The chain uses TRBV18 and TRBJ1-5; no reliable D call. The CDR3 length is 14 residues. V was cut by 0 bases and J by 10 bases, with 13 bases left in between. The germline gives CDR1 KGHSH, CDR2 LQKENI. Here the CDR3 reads CASSPPNSAKPQHF. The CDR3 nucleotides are TGTGCCAGCTCACCACCGAATTCTGCCAAACCCCAGCATTTT.

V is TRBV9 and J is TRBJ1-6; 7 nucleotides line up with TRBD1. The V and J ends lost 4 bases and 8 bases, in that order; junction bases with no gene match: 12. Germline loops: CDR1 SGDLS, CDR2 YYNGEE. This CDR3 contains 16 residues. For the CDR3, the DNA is TGTGCCAGCAGCCGAAGACGGGACAGCAAAGATTCACCCCTCCACTTT. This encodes CASSRRRDSKDSPLHF.

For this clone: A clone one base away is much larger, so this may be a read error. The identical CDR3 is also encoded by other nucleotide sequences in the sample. The CDR3 here is CASSEGIAYEQYF. CDR3 in DNA: TGCGCCAGCAGTGAGGGCATAGCCTACGAGCAGTACTTC. V is TRBV6-1 and J is TRBJ2-7, with D perhaps matching TRBD2 (5 bases). This CDR3 is built from 13 residues. The germline V gene has CDR1 MNHNS and CDR2 SASEGT.

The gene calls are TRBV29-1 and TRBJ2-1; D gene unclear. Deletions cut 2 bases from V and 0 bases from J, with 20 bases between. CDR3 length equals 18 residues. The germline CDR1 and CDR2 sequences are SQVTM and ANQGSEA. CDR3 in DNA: TGCAGCGTTGAACGAAACCTCCTTTTGACAAGCTCCTACAATGAGCAGTTCTTC. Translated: CSVERNLLLTSSYNEQFF.

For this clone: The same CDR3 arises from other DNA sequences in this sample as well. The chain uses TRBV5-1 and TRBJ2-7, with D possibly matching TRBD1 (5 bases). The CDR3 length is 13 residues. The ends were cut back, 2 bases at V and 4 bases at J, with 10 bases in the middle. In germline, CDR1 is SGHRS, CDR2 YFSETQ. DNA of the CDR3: TGCGCCAGCAGCTTCTCGCAGGGTTACGAGCAGTACTTC. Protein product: CASSFSQGYEQYF.

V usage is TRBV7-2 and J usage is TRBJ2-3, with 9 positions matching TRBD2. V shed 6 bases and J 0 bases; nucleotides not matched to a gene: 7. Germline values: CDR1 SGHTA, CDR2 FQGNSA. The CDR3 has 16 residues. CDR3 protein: CASSRASGASTDTQYF. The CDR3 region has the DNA TGTGCCAGCAGTAGGGCTAGCGGGGCTAGCACAGATACGCAGTATTTT.

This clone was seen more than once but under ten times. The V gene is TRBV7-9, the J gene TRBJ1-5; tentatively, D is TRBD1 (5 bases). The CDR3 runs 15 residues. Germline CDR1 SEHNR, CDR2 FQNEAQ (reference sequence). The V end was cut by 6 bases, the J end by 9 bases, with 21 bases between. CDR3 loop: CASSYTGTGKGPQHF. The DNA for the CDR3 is TGTGCCAGCAGTTACACCGGGACCGGGAAGGGGCCCCAGCATTTT.

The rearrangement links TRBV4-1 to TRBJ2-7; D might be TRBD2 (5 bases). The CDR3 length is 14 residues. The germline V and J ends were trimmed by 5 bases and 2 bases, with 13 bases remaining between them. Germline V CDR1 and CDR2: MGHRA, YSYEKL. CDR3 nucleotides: TGCGCCAGCAGCTGGAGCGGTGGCACCTACGAGCAGTACTTC. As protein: CASSWSGGTYEQYF.